Shown below are 13 T cell receptor beta chains from a single sample sequenced in a study of blood T cells in healthy people across ages. Through a sample-barcoded 5' primer and a J-beta primer mix, a second PCR was run for roughly 7 to 12 cycles. TCRdb used MiXCR to reprocess the 5' RACE reads, holding one entry per CDR3 protein. The sample includes a few hundred thousand distinct CDR3 sequences, 45% to 60% of them seen just once. Sequenced: blood. The source of these receptors is a man aged 55 to 70 in good health.

Only a few counts were recorded for this clonotype. The J gene is TRBJ2-2, the V gene TRBV29-1; 8 bases align to TRBD2. The length of the CDR3 is 14 residues. V lost 7 bases and J lost 6; bases outside the gene matches: 10. Germline lookup yields CDR1 SQVTM and CDR2 ANQGSEA. In nucleotides, the CDR3 is TGCAGCGCCACGGGGACTAGGCCCTCCGGGGAGCTGTTTTTT. Amino acids: CSATGTRPSGELFF.

The chain uses TRBV11-2 and TRBJ1-6, with D possibly TRBD1 on 6 matching bases. The germline CDR1 and CDR2 sequences are SGHAT and FQNNGV. This CDR3 has 15 amino acids. V lost 7 bases to trimming and J lost 8 bases, with 18 bases between them. The CDR3 DNA follows: TGTGCCAGCACCCGAGGGCAGGGGAACTATTCACCCCTCCACTTT. Encoded protein: CASTRGQGNYSPLHF.

The V gene is TRBV5-1, the J gene TRBJ2-2; D remains unclear. Trimming cost V 4 bases and J 6 bases, with 19 bases left between them. Per germline, CDR1 SGHRS and CDR2 YFSETQ. There are 16 residues in the CDR3. In DNA, the CDR3 is TGCGCCAGCAGCCAGGACCCGACATCCATATCCGGGGAGCTGTTTTTT. Translation gives CASSQDPTSISGELFF. The full variable domain, in which reference TRBV5-1 and TRBJ2-2 provide the parts outside the CDR3, is KAGVTQTPRYLIKTRGQQVTLSCSPISGHRSVSWYQQTPGQGLQFLFEYFSETQRNKGNFPGRFSGRQFSNSRSEMNVSTLELGDSALYLCASSQDPTSISGELFFGEGSRLTVL.

This chain links TRBV20-1 with TRBJ2-1; D not certain. The CDR3 covers 16 residues. Per the germline V gene, CDR1 is DFQATT and CDR2 is SNEGSKA (reference sequence). V shed 6 bases and J shed 8 bases, with 26 bases lying between them. The CDR3 bases are TGCAGTGCGGCTCGGGCTAGGGTCAACTATATCGATGAGCAGTTCTTC. Its protein is CSAARARVNYIDEQFF.

The chain links TRBV7-9 to TRBJ2-5; D possibly corresponds to TRBD2 (6 bases). TRBJ2-7 explains the end of the DNA better; the J call may be wrong. Per germline, CDR1 SEHNR and CDR2 FQNEAQ (reference sequence). CDR3 length: 14 amino acids. The CDR3 DNA reads TGTGCCAGCAGCTCCCCCATGGGAGGCGGCGAGCAGTACTTC. Amino acid sequence: CASSSPMGGGEQYF.

The chain employs TRBV24-1 and TRBJ1-2; the match to TRBD1 covers 7 bases. CDR3 length equals 12 residues. The J segment lost 8 bases and the V segment lost 5 bases, leaving 4 bases of the junction unmatched. Germline-derived CDR1 and CDR2 are KGHDR and SFDVKD. The chain's CDR3 is CATSGGGEGYTF. The DNA of the CDR3 is TGTGCCACCAGTGGAGGGGGCGAGGGCTACACCTTC.

On this clonotype itself: Being one base from a much bigger clone, this may be a read error. This sequence joins TRBV29-1 and TRBJ2-1, with 7 positions matching TRBD1. With 5 bases clipped from V and 10 bases from J, the junction kept 5 bases outside the gene matches. CDR3 length: 11 amino acids. Germline assignment: CDR1 SQVTM and CDR2 ANQGSEA. CDR3 sequence (DNA): TGCAGCGTTCGGGACAGCTACGAGCAGTTCTTC. Translating it yields CSVRDSYEQFF.

The rearrangement joins TRBV7-2 to TRBJ2-1; 9 bases align to TRBD2. The CDR3 loop spans 15 amino acids. Looked up from germline, CDR1 is SGHTA and CDR2 is FQGNSA. J gave up 7 bases and V 3 bases, and 7 bases lay outside the gene matches. The CDR3 loop is CASSFSSGVINEQFF. The CDR3 DNA follows: TGTGCCAGCAGCTTTTCTAGCGGGGTAATAAATGAGCAGTTCTTC.

J is TRBJ2-1 and V is TRBV11-1; 10 nucleotides align to TRBD2. CDR1 and CDR2 from the germline V gene are SGHAT and FQDESV (reference sequence). V gave up 1 base and J gave up 5 bases; unmatched junction bases: 20. The CDR3 contains 21 residues. For the CDR3, the DNA is TGTGCCAGCAGCTTAGAGGTGTGGCTAGCGGGGGACCAAACCTACAACAATGAGCAGTTCTTC. Its protein product is CASSLEVWLAGDQTYNNEQFF.

The chain uses TRBV28 and TRBJ2-4; either TRBD1 or TRBD2 may supply D (7 bases each). The J call may not be correct, given that the DNA end is closer to TRBJ2-7. Germline assignment: CDR1 MDHEN and CDR2 SYDVKM. The CDR3 contains 15 residues. For the CDR3, the DNA is TGTGCCAGCAGCACCCAGGGGGGGGTGGGGTACGAGCAGTACTTC. This sequence encodes CASSTQGGVGYEQYF.

Concerning this clonotype: This could be a read error, since a much larger clone is one nucleotide away. This chain links TRBV27 with TRBJ2-4; 7 nucleotides match TRBD1. The better agreement between TRBJ2-7 and the DNA end casts doubt on the J call. The CDR3 has 14 amino acids. Germline V gene lookup returns CDR1 MNHEY and CDR2 SMNVEV (reference sequence). This CDR3 is CASNRTTGYYEQYF. DNA for the CDR3: TGTGCCAGCAATAGGACGACAGGGTACTACGAGCAGTACTTC.

The chain has TRBV6-5 and TRBJ2-3; 10 bases align to TRBD1. The V gene's germline CDR1 is MNHEY and CDR2 SVGAGI. V lost 8 bases, J lost 6 bases, and 8 bases stayed unmatched. This CDR3 has 14 amino acids. The CDR3 region is CASRKTGGWDTQYF. For the CDR3, the DNA is TGTGCCAGCCGCAAGACAGGGGGCTGGGATACGCAGTATTTT.

This chain links TRBV24-1 with TRBJ2-1; 12 bases line up with TRBD2. The CDR3 has 15 residues. Germline lookup yields CDR1 KGHDR and CDR2 SFDVKD. J gave up 9 bases and V 4 bases, and 6 bases lay outside the gene matches. The DNA for the CDR3 is TGTGCCACCAGTGACCCTAGCGGGGGGGCCGGTGAGCAGTTCTTC. It encodes CATSDPSGGAGEQFF.